The TCR beta chain described here comes from a study of cytomegalovirus exposure and HLA in healthy donors (dated by TCRdb to about 2017). Notes on the research overall: According to an earlier analysis of 550 to 700 of the donors, 150 million to 200 million T cells yielded roughly 100 million unique TCR beta sequences and about 300 Gb of sequence data. About 300 gigabases of sequencing data and approximately 84 million unique TCR sequences were included in an early release covering roughly 600 HLA-typed donors. Of the approximately 400 genotyped donors, about 80% fell in the genetic ancestry cluster associated with self-reported Caucasian donors. The study aimed to test whether cataloging public T cell receptors could reveal signatures of past pathogen exposure. The study used immunosequencing to profile the T cell repertoires of 670 or so subjects and linked those repertoires to cytomegalovirus serostatus. Along with the roughly 670-subject first cohort, a separate validation cohort of over 90 different subjects was used. To predict cytomegalovirus infection status, the study combined high-throughput TCR immunosequencing, statistical association of individual TCRs with disease status, and machine learning. A later analysis re-analyzed previously published TCR beta repertoires from 500 to 700 donors and added high-resolution HLA genotyping to study TCR occurrence patterns. In the later analysis, no new phenotypic data were used to find candidate immune exposures; instead, reliance was placed on TCR beta sequences and their occurrence across donors. An earlier analysis of approximately 500 of the donors applied high-throughput TCR beta sequencing to assess whether each TCR beta V gene segment acted as functional or pseudogenic. Alongside the repertoire data, information on donor age, sex, ethnicity and CMV serostatus was compiled. Genome-wide SNP genotypes for about three fifths of the roughly 670 donors were used in a later genetic analysis, which treated that subset as a discovery cohort. All discovery cohort repertoires had been generated using a single sequencing platform. HLA typing covered class I and class II loci at four-digit resolution. The number of typed donors differed by locus: about 629-630 for A, B, C, DRB1 and DQB1; approximately 520 for DQA1; some 610 for DPA1; and around 490 for DPB1. A handful of DR-DQ haplotypes were handled as single units for association and clustering because linkage in the cohort was strong. On average, about 200,000 unique TCR beta nucleotide sequences were sequenced per donor among more than 350 genotyped donors of the cohort, with roughly 18% of those sequences being non-productive. What the research found in general, with its limitations: A later analysis found that most CMV-associated TCR beta chains appeared HLA-restricted, with HLA associations seemingly driven largely by CMV exposure. The classifier was reported to diagnose cytomegalovirus status with high specificity and sensitivity in both the original cohort and the validation cohort. Most TCR sequences were seen in very few donors, while some public TCRs were found in many individuals. Several of the top co-occurrence clusters appeared to be linked to parvovirus B19, influenza, CMV and Epstein-Barr virus, according to a later analysis. Linkage disequilibrium might explain the correlated functional status among segregating V segments, but an unknown experimental factor could not be ruled out. A later analysis found that TCR association rates varied across HLA loci, with DRB1 alleles showing the most associated TCRs and HLA-C alleles the fewest. An earlier analysis of around 600 of the donors showed that most TCR beta V segments appeared in productive rearrangements either about 87% or about 30% of the time, which broadly matched IMGT annotations. A later genetic analysis associated a missense DCLRE1C variant with V-gene and J-gene trimming of TCR beta chains, and an independent cohort replicated the association. Because counts were too low, around 17 rarely observed V segments, including chromosome 9 orphons, were left out of the earlier analysis of a few hundred of the donors. In vitro tests confirmed that three of the cytomegalovirus-associated TCR beta chains recognize cytomegalovirus antigens. According to the authors, the approach could potentially be generalized to other disease states and immunological phenotypes. A group of highly shared sequence variants was considered likely to be a technical artifact of the sequencing pipeline. According to a later genetic analysis, donors in an Asian-associated ancestry cluster had fewer N-insertions in productive TCRs than the approximately 630-donor mean. Immune exposure information for the cohort was limited to CMV serostatus. The 87-base-pair reads could not distinguish some IMGT-functional V segments, including TRBV6-2 and TRBV6-3, so those segments were excluded. Compared with equally common non-associated chains, HLA-associated TCR beta chains in a later analysis were more clonally expanded and had lower generation probabilities. Because HLA typing was missing for some donors at each locus, association tests included only the typed subset. This cohort had only TCR beta chains sequenced, and the lack of alpha or paired-chain data limited which features could be detected. The study gave a list of 150 to 200 TCR beta chains associated with cytomegalovirus. Sequencing depth was assumed to be roughly uniform across donors in the presence/absence analyses, though that assumption may not hold. Specific HLA alleles were associated with some 15,000 TCR beta sequences at a false discovery rate of 0.05 in a later analysis. When HLA alleles, especially DR and DQ, strongly co-occurred, attributing TCR associations to individual alleles was difficult. A further reported finding was that TCR beta sequences accurately predicted the HLA-A and HLA-B alleles for most subjects in the first cohort.

The cohort comprised fewer than 700 healthy bone marrow donors. Cohort members were all nominally healthy when sampled, although unrecorded immune exposures were likely present. The donor tested CMV seropositive and was one of the 289 seropositive cohort members. Each donor provided a peripheral blood sample, and peripheral blood mononuclear cells were used for TCR beta sequencing. Genomic DNA extraction from the blood cell samples was performed with the Qiagen DNeasy Blood Extraction Kit. Receptors were amplified or captured by the immunoSEQ multiplex PCR assay. A mixture of 60 forward primers for TCR Vbeta segments and 13 reverse primers for TCR Jbeta segments was used in the multiplex PCR. A multiplex PCR assay on genomic DNA amplified the CDR3 region of rearranged TCR beta genes. The Illumina HiSeq System was used to sequence the amplified TCR beta libraries as 87-base-pair reads. The authors' analysis ran thus. Across the 600 to 700 repertoires, a later analysis counted 80 million or so unique TCR beta chains, approximately 12 million of which were shared by at least two donors. Raw reads were error-corrected and collapsed into unique sequences by a nearest-neighbor algorithm in which closely related sequences were merged to remove PCR and sequencing errors. To assign V, D and J gene segments, CDR3 sequences were aligned to IMGT reference sequences. Each retained sequence needed at least a six-nucleotide match to both a V gene segment and a J gene segment. Rearrangements were classified as productive when the CDR3 lacked stop codons and remained in frame with V and J, and all other rearrangements were classified as non-productive. Following IMGT convention, CDR3 was defined as the stretch from the second conserved V-encoded cysteine to the conserved J-encoded phenylalanine. In an earlier analysis of approximately 500 of the donors, sequences lacking an unambiguous match to a single V gene segment were excluded. An earlier analysis of several hundred of the donors called V segments functional above 56.7% productive rearrangements and segregating when the between-donor standard deviation exceeded 5%. A statistical classification framework was built to diagnose cytomegalovirus status from the catalog of TCR beta chain sequences. In a later analysis, TCR nucleotide sequences were compared against IMGT/GENE-DB human TR gene sequences so that V and J genes could be assigned. In a later analysis, CDR3 sequences and most-parsimonious VDJ recombination scenarios were assigned using the TCRdist pipeline. In a later analysis, each TCR beta chain was defined by its CDR3 amino acid sequence together with its V-gene family, and reads lacking a unique V-gene family were excluded. A later analysis removed several hundred highly shared, low-generation-probability nucleotide sequences to deal with suspected cross-contamination and a sequencing artifact. For each public chain, a later analysis derived a clonal expansion index from normalized ranks of inferred template counts within each repertoire. A later analysis computed generation probabilities with a VDJ recombination model fitted to out-of-frame rearrangements, and checked the results against IGoR. A later analysis scored TCR-TCR, TCR-HLA and TCR-CMV co-occurrence with hypergeometric tests, applying a repertoire-size bias correction to TCR pairs. False discovery rates were estimated in a later analysis by permuting HLA or CMV assignments 20 times. A later analysis grouped co-occurring TCRs with DBSCAN, adding TCRdist sequence similarity when clustering within HLA-allele-positive subsets. For co-occurrence clustering, repertoires with fewer than 30,000 or more than 120,000 public chains were excluded, along with several repertoires with anomalous nucleotide sharing. TCRdb's version of the immuneACCESS table is confined to in-frame rearrangements and falls short of the full clone set. An unresolved V gene accounts for under half of the shortfall where checked; the remainder is of unknown origin. That table furnishes V, J and clone size, whereas the DNA furnished D and trimming. The sample table includes 200,000 to 250,000 clones. The top ten hold over 0.75% of the sample.

In the case of this clone: The target of this receptor is not known.

Including cysteine and phenylalanine, the CDR3 has 13 amino acids. The DNA shown is the 39-base CDR3, in frame from base 1. Taken from the germline V gene (reference sequence), the CDR1 and CDR2 loops are LNHDA and SQIVND. V lost 3 bases and J lost 1 base; the stretch between them is 6 bases long. Sequencing input: PBMCs. Recombination joined TRBV19 with TRBJ1-1; the D gene lacks a confident call. This sequence originates from a woman aged 25 to 39 in good health and CMV-seropositive. Read as DNA, the sequence is TGTGCCAGTAGTATCGAGTGGAACACTGAAGCTTTCTTT. Its translation reads: CASSIEWNTEAFF.